This T cell receptor beta chain was identified in a study of blood T cell repertoires in COVID-19. As for the study in general: Acute and convalescent COVID-19 specimens originated in the United States, Italy and Spain.

Trimming removed 0 bases from V and 1 base from J, with 15 bases in between. Germline loops: CDR1 LNHNV, CDR2 YYDKDF (reference sequence). This CDR3 contains 17 residues. The protocol was immunoSEQ multiplex PCR, while the TCRdb copy is restricted to in-frame clones and leaves out a portion. The table lists about 190,000 clones, almost 90% of them singletons. The chain is built from TRBV15 and TRBJ1-1; D gene uncertain. What was sequenced was peripheral blood. The receptor was derived from a man aged 50-59 years with acute or convalescent COVID-19. The CDR3 protein is CATSRDRLAQPNTEAFF. Written as DNA, the CDR3 is TGTGCCACCAGCAGAGATCGCTTGGCACAGCCGAACACTGAAGCTTTCTTT. Combining the CDR3 with reference TRBV15 and TRBJ1-1 gives the whole variable domain DAMVIQNPRYQVTQFGKPVTLSCSQTLNHNVMYWYQQKSSQAPKLLFHYYDKDFNNEADTPDNFQSRRPNTSFCFLDIRSPGLGDTAMYLCATSRDRLAQPNTEAFFGQGTRLTVV.